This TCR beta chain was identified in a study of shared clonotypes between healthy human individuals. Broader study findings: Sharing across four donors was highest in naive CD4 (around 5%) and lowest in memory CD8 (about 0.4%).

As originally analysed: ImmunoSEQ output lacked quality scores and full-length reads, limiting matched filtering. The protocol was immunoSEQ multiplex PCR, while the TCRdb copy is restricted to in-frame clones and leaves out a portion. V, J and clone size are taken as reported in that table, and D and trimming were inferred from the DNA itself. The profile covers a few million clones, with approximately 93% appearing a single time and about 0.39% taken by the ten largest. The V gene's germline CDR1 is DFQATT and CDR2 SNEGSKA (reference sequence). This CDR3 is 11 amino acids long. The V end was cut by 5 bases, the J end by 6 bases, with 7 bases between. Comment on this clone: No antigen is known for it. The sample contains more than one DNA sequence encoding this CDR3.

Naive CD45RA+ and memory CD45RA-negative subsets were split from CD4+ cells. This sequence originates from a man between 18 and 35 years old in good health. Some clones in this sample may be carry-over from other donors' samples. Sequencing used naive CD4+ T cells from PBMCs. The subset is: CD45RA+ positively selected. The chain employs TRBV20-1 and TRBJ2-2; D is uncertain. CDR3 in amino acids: CSAPGAGELFF. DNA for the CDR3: TGCAGTGCTCCTGGGGCCGGGGAGCTGTTTTTT.